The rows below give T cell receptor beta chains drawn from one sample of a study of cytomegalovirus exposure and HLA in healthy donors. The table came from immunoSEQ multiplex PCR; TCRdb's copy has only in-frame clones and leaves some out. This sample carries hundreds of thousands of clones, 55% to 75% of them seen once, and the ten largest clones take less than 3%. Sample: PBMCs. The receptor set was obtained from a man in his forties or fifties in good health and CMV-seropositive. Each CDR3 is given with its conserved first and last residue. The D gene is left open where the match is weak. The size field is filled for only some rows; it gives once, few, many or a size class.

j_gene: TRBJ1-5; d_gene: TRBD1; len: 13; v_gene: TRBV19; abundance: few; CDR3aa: CASSGTGGQPQHF; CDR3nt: TGTGCCAGTAGTGGGACAGGGGGACAGCCCCAGCATTTT
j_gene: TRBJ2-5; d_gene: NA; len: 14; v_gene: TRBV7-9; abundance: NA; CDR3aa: CASSRGGLQETQYF; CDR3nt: TGTGCCAGCAGCCGTGGGGGCCTACAAGAGACCCAGTACTTC
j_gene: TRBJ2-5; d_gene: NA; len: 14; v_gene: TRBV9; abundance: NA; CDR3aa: CASSVAGGIETQYF; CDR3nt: TGTGCCAGCAGCGTAGCAGGGGGGATTGAGACCCAGTACTTC
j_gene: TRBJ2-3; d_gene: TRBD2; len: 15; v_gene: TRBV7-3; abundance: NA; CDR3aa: CASSLNAGGIDTQYF; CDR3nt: TGTGCCAGCAGCTTAAATGCGGGGGGCATAGATACGCAGTATTTT
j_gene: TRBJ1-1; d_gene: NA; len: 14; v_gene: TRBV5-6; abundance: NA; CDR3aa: CASSVGGRGAGAFF; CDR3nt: TGTGCCAGCAGCGTGGGTGGCAGGGGCGCGGGAGCTTTCTTT
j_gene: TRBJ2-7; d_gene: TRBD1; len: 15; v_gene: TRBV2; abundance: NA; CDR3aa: CASRGGQGAFIRLYF; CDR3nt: TGTGCCAGCAGGGGGGGACAGGGGGCGTTCATTCGTCTGTACTTC
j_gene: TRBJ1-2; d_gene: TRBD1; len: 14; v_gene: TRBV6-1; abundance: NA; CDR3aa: CASRTGGLAYGYTF; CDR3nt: TGTGCCAGCAGAACAGGGGGCTTGGCATATGGCTACACCTTC
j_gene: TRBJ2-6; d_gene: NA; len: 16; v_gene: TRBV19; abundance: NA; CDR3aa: CASSISASSGANVLTF; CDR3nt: TGTGCCAGTAGTATATCCGCGTCCTCTGGGGCCAACGTCCTGACTTTC
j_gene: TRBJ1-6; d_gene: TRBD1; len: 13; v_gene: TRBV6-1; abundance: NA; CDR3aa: CASSIQGITPLHF; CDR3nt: TGTGCCAGCAGTATACAGGGGATAACACCCCTCCACTTT
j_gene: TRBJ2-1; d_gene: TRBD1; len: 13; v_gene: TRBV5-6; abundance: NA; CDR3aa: CASSLEQGRLQFF; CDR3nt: TGTGCCAGCAGCTTGGAACAGGGGCGGCTACAGTTCTTC
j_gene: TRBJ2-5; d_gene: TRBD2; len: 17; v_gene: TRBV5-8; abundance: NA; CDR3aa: CASSLVGGGPDQETQYF; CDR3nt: TGTGCCAGCAGCTTGGTAGGCGGGGGACCCGACCAAGAGACCCAGTACTTC
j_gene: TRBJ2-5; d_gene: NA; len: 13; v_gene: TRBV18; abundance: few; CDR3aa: CASSPPSEMAQYF; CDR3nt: TGTGCCAGCTCACCACCTAGCGAGATGGCCCAGTACTTC
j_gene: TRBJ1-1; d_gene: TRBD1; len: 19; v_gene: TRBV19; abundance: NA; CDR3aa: CASSHPGKTGYPPKTEAFF; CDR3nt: TGTGCCAGTAGCCACCCTGGCAAGACAGGGTATCCCCCTAAAACTGAAGCTTTCTTT
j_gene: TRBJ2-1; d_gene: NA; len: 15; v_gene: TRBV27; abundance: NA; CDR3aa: CASSPHRDPRYEQFF; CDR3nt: TGTGCCAGCAGTCCCCACAGGGATCCCCGCTATGAGCAGTTCTTC
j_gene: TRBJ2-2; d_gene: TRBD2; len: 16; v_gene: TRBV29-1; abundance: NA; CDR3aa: CSVAGGLAGGAGELFF; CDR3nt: TGCAGCGTCGCTGGGGGACTAGCGGGGGGTGCCGGGGAGCTGTTTTTT
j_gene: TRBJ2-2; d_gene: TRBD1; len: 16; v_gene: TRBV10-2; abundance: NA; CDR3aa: CASSELDRGYTGELFF; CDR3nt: TGCGCCAGCAGTGAGCTGGACAGGGGGTACACCGGGGAGCTGTTTTTT
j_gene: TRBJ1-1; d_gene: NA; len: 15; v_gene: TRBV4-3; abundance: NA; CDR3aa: CASSQTRGPNTEAFF; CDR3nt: TGCGCCAGCAGCCAAACCAGGGGCCCGAACACTGAAGCTTTCTTT
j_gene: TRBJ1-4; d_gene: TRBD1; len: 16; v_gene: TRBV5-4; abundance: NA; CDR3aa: CASSTGTDATNEKLFF; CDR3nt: TGTGCCAGCAGCACGGGGACAGATGCAACTAATGAAAAACTGTTTTTT
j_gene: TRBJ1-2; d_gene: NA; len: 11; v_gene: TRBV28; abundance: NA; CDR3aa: CAIQGTYGYTF; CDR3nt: TGTGCCATCCAGGGAACCTATGGCTACACCTTC
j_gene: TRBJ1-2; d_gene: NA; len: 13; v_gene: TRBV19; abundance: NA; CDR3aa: CASSPLTGWDYTF; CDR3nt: TGTGCCAGTAGTCCACTGACAGGTTGGGACTACACCTTC
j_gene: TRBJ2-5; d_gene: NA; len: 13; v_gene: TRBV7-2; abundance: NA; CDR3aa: CASRAGGPETQYF; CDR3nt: TGTGCCAGCAGAGCCGGGGGGCCGGAGACCCAGTACTTC
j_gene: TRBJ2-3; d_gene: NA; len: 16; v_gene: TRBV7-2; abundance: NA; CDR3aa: CASSLVGGANTDTQYF; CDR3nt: TGTGCCAGCAGCTTAGTGGGCGGGGCGAACACAGATACGCAGTATTTT
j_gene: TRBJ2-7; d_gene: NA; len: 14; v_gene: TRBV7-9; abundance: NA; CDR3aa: CSSSLEEGSHEQYF; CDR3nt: TGTTCCAGCAGCTTAGAGGAGGGCTCCCACGAGCAGTACTTC
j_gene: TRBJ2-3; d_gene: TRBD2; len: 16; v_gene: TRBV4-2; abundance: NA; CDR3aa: CASSPEPGLVADTQYF; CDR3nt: TGTGCCAGCAGCCCGGAGCCGGGACTAGTAGCAGATACGCAGTATTTT
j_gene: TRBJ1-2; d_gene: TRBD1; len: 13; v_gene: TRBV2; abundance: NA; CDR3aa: CASIGPWDSGYTF; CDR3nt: TGTGCCAGCATCGGACCCTGGGACAGTGGCTACACCTTC
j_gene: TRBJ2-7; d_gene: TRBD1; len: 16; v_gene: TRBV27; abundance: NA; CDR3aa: CASNLSWDRGLYEQYF; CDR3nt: TGTGCCAGCAATTTATCCTGGGACAGGGGCTTGTACGAGCAGTACTTC
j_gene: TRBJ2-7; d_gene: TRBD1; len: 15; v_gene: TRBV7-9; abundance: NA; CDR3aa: CASSLRGQGGGEQYF; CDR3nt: TGTGCCAGCAGCTTGAGGGGACAGGGGGGGGGCGAGCAGTACTTC
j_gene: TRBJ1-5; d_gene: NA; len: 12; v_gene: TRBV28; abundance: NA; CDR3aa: CASRDINQPQHF; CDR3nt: TGTGCCAGTCGGGACATAAATCAGCCCCAGCATTTT
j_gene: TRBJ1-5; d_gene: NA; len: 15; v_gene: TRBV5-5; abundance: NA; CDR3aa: CASSSGPGSNQPQHF; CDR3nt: TGTGCCAGCAGCTCCGGGCCGGGGAGCAATCAGCCCCAGCATTTT
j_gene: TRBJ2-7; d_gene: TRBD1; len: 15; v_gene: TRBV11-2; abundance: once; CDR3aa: CASSFPGTGFYEQYF; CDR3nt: TGTGCCAGCAGCTTCCCGGGGACAGGGTTCTACGAGCAGTACTTC
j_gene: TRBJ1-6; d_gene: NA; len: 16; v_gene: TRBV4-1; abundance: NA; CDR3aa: CASSQEETFLNSPLHF; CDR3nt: TGCGCCAGCAGCCAAGAGGAGACGTTTTTGAATTCACCCCTCCACTTT